Described below is a single T cell receptor (beta chain) sequence and its context. The data originate from a study of blood T cell repertoires in COVID-19. At the level of the study: Sample material is recorded as cDNA or gDNA derived from T cells, B-cell-depleted T cells, or PBMCs.

The CDR3 is 16 amino acids. Trimming removed 1 base from V and 8 bases from J; junction bases left unmatched: 8. Germline lookup yields CDR1 MNHEY and CDR2 SVGAGI. Clones were sequenced by immunoSEQ multiplex PCR, and TCRdb holds only the in-frame ones, with some missing. Among tens of thousands of clones listed, 84% were seen once. V gene TRBV6-5 combines with J gene TRBJ1-4; TRBD1 agrees at 9 bases. What was sequenced was peripheral blood. This sequence originates from a man aged 60 to 69 with acute or convalescent COVID-19. The chain's CDR3 is CASSYLAGTGREKLFF. The CDR3 bases are TGTGCCAGCAGTTACTTAGCCGGGACAGGGAGAGAAAAACTGTTTTTT.